Sequencing of this T cell receptor beta chain was carried out in a study of T-cell reconstitution after alpha-beta-depleted transplantation in children. Overall study results and limits: Several hundred rapidly expanded clones from non-depleted graft cells reportedly supplied alpha-beta T cells about two months post-transplant. The study traced high day-60 TCRbeta diversity in some patients to surviving recipient T cells and thymic progenitors. After one year, T-cell counts and TCRbeta diversity mostly came from new T cells.

The sample holds a few counts of this clonotype. The antigen is undetermined. The CDR3 is made up of 15 amino acids. With 2 bases removed from V and 0 bases from J, the gap between germline ends came to 7 bases. Germline values: CDR1 KGHDR, CDR2 SFDVKD. Unique molecular identifiers were built into the TCRbeta library. TCRdb reprocessed the PCR reads via MiXCR and lists one record per CDR3 protein. The sample has hundreds of thousands of distinct CDR3 sequences; under 12% are singletons. This sequence originates from a child aged 2-15 years with inherited bone marrow failure, due to receive a stem cell transplant. The specimen was PBMCs, collected before TCRalphabeta/CD19-depleted stem cell transplant. The gene calls are TRBV24-1 and TRBJ2-4; D gene uncertain. The CDR3 sequence: CATSDSTVAKNIQYF. CDR3 bases: TGTGCCACCAGTGATTCTACAGTAGCCAAAAACATTCAGTACTTC.